This T cell receptor (beta chain) was documented in a study of blood T cell repertoires in COVID-19. Study information: Sites across the United States, Italy and Spain contributed samples from acute and convalescent COVID-19.

CDR3 length: 18 residues. Germline values: CDR1 ENHRY, CDR2 SYGVKD. V gave up 5 bases and J gave up 4 bases; unmatched junction bases: 17. Enrolment of Seattle patients took place during active infection, and they were followed longitudinally. Sequencing was performed with immunoSEQ multiplex PCR; in TCRdb, only in-frame clones are kept and a portion is missing. The sample gives a few hundred thousand clones, about 86% of which show up once; approximately 14% is in the top ten. This clonotype originated in a person aged 70 to 85 with COVID-19, enrolled during active disease. The gene calls are TRBV10-3 and TRBJ2-3; 8 bases fit TRBD2. Sequenced: peripheral blood. In nucleotides, the CDR3 is TGTGCCATCAGTCCCTCCCCATCCAGCGGGAGTTTTTCAGATACGCAGTATTTT. Its protein is CAISPSPSSGSFSDTQYF.